This T cell receptor (beta chain) emerged from a study of cytomegalovirus exposure and HLA in healthy donors. Study-wide results and limits: TCR beta V- and J-gene trimming was later associated with a missense DCLRE1C variant. There were 164 TCR beta chains listed as cytomegalovirus-associated.

Details on this clone: The target antigen is unknown.

In germline, CDR1 is SGHTA, CDR2 FQGTGA. Unmatched junction bases numbered 4, after V lost 10 bases and J lost 6 bases. The CDR3 spans 13 residues. Both 60 Vbeta primers and 13 Jbeta primers went into the PCR. This table comes from immunoSEQ multiplex PCR, and its TCRdb copy is limited to in-frame clones, with some not included. This sample has approximately 200,000 clones, with around three quarters found just once. The rearrangement links TRBV7-3 to TRBJ2-1; TRBD2 matches 12 bases. Specimen: PBMCs. The TCR originated in a man aged 25-45 years in good health and CMV-seronegative. CDR3 amino acids: CATSGRVGNEQFF. The CDR3 DNA follows: TGTGCCACTAGCGGGAGGGTCGGCAATGAGCAGTTCTTC. Filled out from reference TRBV7-3 and TRBJ2-1, the complete variable domain reads GAGVSQTPSNKVTEKGKYVELRCDPISGHTALYWYRQSLGQGPEFLIYFQGTGAADDSGLPNDRFFAVRPEGSVSTLKIQRTERGDSAVYLCATSGRVGNEQFFGPGTRLTVL.